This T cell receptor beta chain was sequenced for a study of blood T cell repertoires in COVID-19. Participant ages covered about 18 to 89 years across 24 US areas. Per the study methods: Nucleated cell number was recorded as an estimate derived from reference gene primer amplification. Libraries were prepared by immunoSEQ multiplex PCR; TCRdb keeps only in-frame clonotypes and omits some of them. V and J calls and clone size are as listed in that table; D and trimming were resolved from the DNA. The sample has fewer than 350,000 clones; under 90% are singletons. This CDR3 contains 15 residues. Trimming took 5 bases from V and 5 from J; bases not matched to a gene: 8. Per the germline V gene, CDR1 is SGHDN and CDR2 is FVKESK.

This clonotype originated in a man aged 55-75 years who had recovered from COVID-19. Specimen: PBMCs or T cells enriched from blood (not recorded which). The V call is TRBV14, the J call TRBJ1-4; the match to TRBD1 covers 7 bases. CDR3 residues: CASSGRQGPNEKLFF. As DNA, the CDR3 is TGTGCCAGCAGCGGTAGACAGGGACCGAATGAAAAACTGTTTTTT.